These 23 T cell receptor beta chains came from one sample sequenced in a study of shared clonotypes between healthy human individuals. Repertoires were generated with immunoSEQ multiplex PCR, while TCRdb's copy carries only in-frame clones and drops some. Among about a million clones listed, 70% to 80% were seen once. Sequencing used memory CD4+ T cells sorted from blood. The subset denotes: CD45RA-negative fraction. These receptor sequences come from a man aged 18 to 35 in good health.

The chain combines TRBV30 with TRBJ1-4; 8 positions match TRBD1. The germline V gene encodes CDR1 GTSNPN and CDR2 SVGIG (reference sequence). The ends lost 5 bases at V and 8 bases at J; junction bases unmatched: 13. The CDR3 spans 15 residues. The CDR3 loop reads CAWGQGAGFGEKLFF. The CDR3 region has the DNA TGTGCCTGGGGCCAGGGGGCTGGGTTTGGCGAAAAACTGTTTTTT.

The chain joins TRBV5-8 to TRBJ2-5, with 9 bases fitting TRBD2. The germline V gene encodes CDR1 SGHTS and CDR2 YDEGEE. CDR3 size: 15 residues. J was trimmed by 5 bases and V by 2 bases; bases with no gene match: 7. CDR3 DNA sequence: TGTGCCAGCAGCTTCGCGACTAGCGGCCTGGAGACCCAGTACTTC. It specifies CASSFATSGLETQYF.

The chain combines TRBV10-3 with TRBJ1-1; possible D gene TRBD1, 6 bases. The germline V gene encodes CDR1 ENHRY and CDR2 SYGVKD. V was shortened by 2 bases and J by 7 bases, with 11 bases between the two germline ends. CDR3 length: 13 amino acids. The CDR3, as DNA: TGTGCCATCAGTGAGCGTCAGGGGAATGAAGCTTTCTTT. Translating gives CAISERQGNEAFF.

The chain employs TRBV19 and TRBJ1-3; no clear D gene. Per the germline V gene, CDR1 is LNHDA and CDR2 is SQIVND (reference sequence). Between the trimmed V and J ends, which lost 3 bases and 4 bases, there was a span of 13 bases. The CDR3 has 15 residues. This chain's CDR3 is CASSIALTGGNTIYF. DNA of the CDR3: TGTGCCAGTAGTATTGCCCTGACCGGAGGAAACACCATATATTTT.

This sequence joins TRBV5-1 and TRBJ2-5, with 8 nucleotides matching TRBD2. Trimming cost V 0 bases and J 1 base; bases outside gene matches: 11. The CDR3 length is 18 residues. Germline V lookup: CDR1 SGHRS, CDR2 YFSETQ. The CDR3 spells CASSLGSLAGGAQETQYF. The CDR3 coding sequence is TGCGCCAGCAGCTTGGGGTCCCTCGCGGGGGGCGCCCAAGAGACCCAGTACTTC.

The chain carries TRBV11-2 and TRBJ2-5; D is undetermined. The CDR3 covers 14 residues. Trimming left V 7 bases short and J 2 bases short, with 14 bases between. Germline CDR1 reads SGHAT; CDR2 reads FQNNGV. CDR3 region: CASTLTGVQETQYF. The CDR3 DNA is TGTGCCAGCACCTTGACGGGTGTACAAGAGACCCAGTACTTC.

This chain uses TRBV5-1 with TRBJ2-7; D is unclear. This CDR3 comprises 15 residues. Trimming took 7 bases from V and 1 from J, leaving 18 bases between them. Germline-derived CDR1 and CDR2 are SGHRS and YFSETQ. The DNA for the CDR3 is TGCGCCAGCTTACCAGGTATCGGAAAATCCTACGAGCAGTACTTC. Translated, it gives CASLPGIGKSYEQYF. The variable domain in full, with the rest retrieved from reference TRBV5-1 and TRBJ2-7, is KAGVTQTPRYLIKTRGQQVTLSCSPISGHRSVSWYQQTPGQGLQFLFEYFSETQRNKGNFPGRFSGRQFSNSRSEMNVSTLELGDSALYLCASLPGIGKSYEQYFGPGTRLTVT.

This chain's CDR3 is CASSFYEGISEAFF. The CDR3 DNA follows: TGTGCCAGCAGCTTTTACGAGGGGATTAGTGAAGCTTTCTTT. The V and J genes are TRBV11-2 and TRBJ1-1; tentatively, D is TRBD1 (5 bases). CDR3 size: 14 residues. CDR1 and CDR2 (germline): SGHAT, FQNNGV. V was clipped by 3 bases and J by 7 bases, with 15 bases between them.

The table lists this clone with a count of one. CDR3 in DNA: TGTGCCAGCAGCTCAAGACAGGGGGGTGAGCAGTTCTTC. It codes for CASSSRQGGEQFF. The J gene is TRBJ2-1, the V gene TRBV9; TRBD1 matches 9 bases. The CDR3 sequence is 13 residues long. Looked up from germline, CDR1 is SGDLS and CDR2 is YYNGEE. Trimming removed 4 bases from V and 9 bases from J; junction bases left unmatched: 5.

This clone was observed a few times. The chain combines TRBV28 with TRBJ1-2, with D perhaps matching TRBD1 (5 bases). The CDR3 covers 11 residues. Germline V CDR1 and CDR2: MDHEN, SYDVKM. V shed 6 bases and J shed 10 bases, with 12 bases lying between them. For the CDR3, the DNA is TGTGCCAGCAGCAGAGGACAACTCTACACCTTC. Amino acid sequence: CASSRGQLYTF.

J is TRBJ2-2 and V is TRBV14; a possible D gene is TRBD1 (5 bases). Germline lookup yields CDR1 SGHDN and CDR2 FVKESK. The V gene lost 0 bases and the J gene lost 7 bases, with 9 bases spanning the gap. The CDR3 totals 14 residues. CDR3 amino acids: CASSQDSRVGELFF. CDR3 DNA sequence: TGTGCCAGCAGCCAAGATTCCAGGGTCGGGGAGCTGTTTTTT.

The CDR3 DNA reads as TGTGCCAGCAGCTGGGGTACAGGGACTAATGAAAAACTGTTTTTT. It yields the protein CASSWGTGTNEKLFF. The V gene is TRBV5-5, the J gene TRBJ1-4; D is possibly TRBD1 (6 bases). This CDR3 has 15 amino acids. V lost 3 bases to trimming and J lost 2 bases, with 11 bases between them. CDR1 SGHKS and CDR2 YYEKEE come from the germline V gene (reference sequence).

The rearrangement uses TRBV9 and TRBJ2-3; TRBD2 matches at 7 bases. Trimming took 1 base from V and 4 from J; bases not matched to a gene: 6. CDR1 and CDR2 from the germline V gene are SGDLS and YYNGEE. There are 15 residues in the CDR3. CDR3 bases: TGTGCCAGCAGCGTAATGGGGAGGGCCGCAGATACGCAGTATTTT. It is translated as CASSVMGRAADTQYF.

This clone was detected only a few times. Here the CDR3 reads CASSSAGSQPQHF. In DNA, the CDR3 is TGTGCCAGCAGTTCCGCGGGGAGTCAGCCCCAGCATTTT. This chain uses TRBV28 with TRBJ1-5, with no clear D. The germline V gene has CDR1 MDHEN and CDR2 SYDVKM. The CDR3 is made up of 13 amino acids. V was clipped by 4 bases and J by 6 bases, with 10 bases between them. Drawing the rest from reference TRBV28 and TRBJ1-5, the complete variable domain is DVKVTQSSRYLVKRTGEKVFLECVQDMDHENMFWYRQDPGLGLRLIYFSYDVKMKEKGDIPEGYSVSREKKERFSLILESASTNQTSMYLCASSSAGSQPQHFGDGTRLSIL.

This clone was counted at least ten times. CDR3 DNA: TGCGCCAGCAGCCAAGTTTGGGAGGGCCAAGATACGCAGTATTTT. Amino acid sequence: CASSQVWEGQDTQYF. The chain carries TRBV4-3 and TRBJ2-3; 7 nucleotides align to TRBD2. The V gene end was trimmed by 1 base and the J gene end by 5 bases; junction bases not matched to a gene: 6. Germline V lookup: CDR1 LGHNA, CDR2 YSLEER. The CDR3 length is 15 residues.

This rearrangement joins TRBV6-6 to TRBJ2-5; D gene uncertain. Germline lookup yields CDR1 MNHNY and CDR2 SVGAGI (reference sequence). Trimming pared 8 bases from V and 3 bases from J, leaving 10 bases between. The CDR3 is 12 amino acids. In nucleotides, the CDR3 is TGTGCCAGCGCCCAGGCAGAAGAGACCCAGTACTTC. Translation: CASAQAEETQYF.

Details on this clone: A far larger clone is off by one base, so a read error is likely. The chain employs TRBV4-3 and TRBJ1-5; D is perhaps TRBD1 (5 bases). V was trimmed by 0 bases and J by 2 bases, leaving 5 bases between them. The CDR3 length is 14 residues. CDR1 is LGHNA, CDR2 YSLEER, per germline. CDR3 nucleotide sequence: TGCGCCAGCAGCCAAGAGACAGGCAATCAGCCCCAGCATTTT. Residues: CASSQETGNQPQHF.

This chain uses TRBV2 with TRBJ1-5; TRBD1 might be the D (5 bases). Trimming took 1 base from V and 2 from J, leaving 9 bases between them. Germline CDR1 reads SNHLY; CDR2 reads FYNNEI. The CDR3 totals 15 residues. The CDR3 here is CASSEVIGGNQPQHF. CDR3 sequence (DNA): TGTGCCAGCAGTGAAGTGATAGGGGGCAATCAGCCCCAGCATTTT.

This clone is a singleton in its sample. The J gene is TRBJ1-1, the V gene TRBV19; D is unresolved. With 4 bases removed from V and 5 bases from J, the gap between germline ends came to 17 bases. Per germline, CDR1 LNHDA and CDR2 SQIVND (reference sequence). The CDR3 extends over 15 amino acids. This CDR3 reads CASSKPLGLGTEAFF. CDR3 bases: TGTGCCAGTAGTAAGCCCCTGGGTTTGGGTACTGAAGCTTTCTTT.

Concerning this clone itself: At one end, the junction sequence differs from germline, possibly due to a read error. The gene calls are TRBV2 and TRBJ1-2, with D uncertain. There are 13 residues in the CDR3. Germline CDR1 and CDR2: SNHLY and FYNNEI. CDR3 nucleotide sequence: TGTGCCAGCAGGGAAGACACCCAGGCCGGCTACACCTTC. Encoded protein: CASREDTQAGYTF.

Of note for this clone: It may be a read error: a sequence one base away is much more abundant. Other DNA sequences in this sample translate to the same CDR3. The chain uses TRBV5-1 and TRBJ2-5; TRBD1 matches 11 bases. This CDR3 is 14 amino acids long. With 2 bases clipped from V and 4 bases from J, the junction kept 1 base outside the gene matches. Germline V lookup: CDR1 SGHRS, CDR2 YFSETQ. The CDR3 DNA is TGCGCCAGCAGCTTAGGGACAGGGGGAGAGACCCAGTACTTC. This translates into CASSLGTGGETQYF.

The chain has TRBV7-2 and TRBJ2-2; D uncertain. The CDR3 spans 15 residues. V lost 4 bases and J lost 3, with 12 bases in between. Germline V CDR1 and CDR2: SGHTA, FQGNSA. The CDR3 DNA is TGTGCCAGCAGCTCTAGGTATCTCGACACCGGGGAGCTGTTTTTT. It yields the protein CASSSRYLDTGELFF.

J is TRBJ2-7 and V is TRBV18, with 10 bases matching TRBD2. The germline V gene has CDR1 KGHSH and CDR2 LQKENI. V shed 6 bases, J shed 3 bases, and the junction held 8 bases outside the gene matches. The CDR3 loop spans 15 amino acids. The CDR3 DNA sequence: TGTGCCAGCTCTCCCCTAGCGGGGGCCAACTACGAGCAGTACTTC. It translates to CASSPLAGANYEQYF.